Detailed here is one T cell receptor (beta chain). Assay used: immunoSEQ multiplex PCR; TCRdb lists only in-frame clones, some missing. The data show tens of thousands of clones, with about 92% seen just once and 0.35% to 0.45% held by the top ten. The data were taken from a study of technical replicates of blood from a few donors. The source of this sequence is a human donor in good health. Sequencing used T cells isolated from PBMCs.

The CDR3 sequence is CASDRDSLAEQYF. For the CDR3, the DNA is TGTGCCTCCGACCGGGACAGTCTCGCCGAGCAGTACTTC. The chain is built from TRBV30 and TRBJ2-7; 7 nucleotides align to TRBD1. V shed 7 bases, J shed 6 bases, and the junction held 12 bases outside the gene matches. There are 13 residues in the CDR3. The germline V gene has CDR1 GTSNPN and CDR2 SVGIG (reference sequence). Variable domain in full (rest from reference TRBV30 and TRBJ2-7): SQTIHQWPATLVQPVGSPLSLECTVEGTSNPNLYWYRQAAGRGLQLLFYSVGIGQISSEVPQNLSASRPQDRQFILSSKKLLLSDSGFYLCASDRDSLAEQYFGPGTRLTVT.